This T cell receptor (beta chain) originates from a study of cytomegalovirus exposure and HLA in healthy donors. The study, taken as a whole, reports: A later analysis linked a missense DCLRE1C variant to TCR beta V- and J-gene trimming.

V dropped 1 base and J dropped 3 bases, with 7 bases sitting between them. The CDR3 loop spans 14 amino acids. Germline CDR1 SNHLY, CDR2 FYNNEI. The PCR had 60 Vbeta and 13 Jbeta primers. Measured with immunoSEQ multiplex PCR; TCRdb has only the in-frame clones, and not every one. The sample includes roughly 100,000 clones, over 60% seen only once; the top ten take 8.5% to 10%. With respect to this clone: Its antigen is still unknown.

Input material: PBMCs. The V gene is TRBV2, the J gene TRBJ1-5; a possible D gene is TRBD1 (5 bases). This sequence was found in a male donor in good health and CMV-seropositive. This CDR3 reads CASSEVQDNQPQHF. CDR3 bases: TGTGCCAGCAGTGAAGTACAGGACAATCAGCCCCAGCATTTT. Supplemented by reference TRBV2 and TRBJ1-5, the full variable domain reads EPEVTQTPSHQVTQMGQEVILRCVPISNHLYFYWYRQILGQKVEFLVSFYNNEISEKSEIFDDQFSVERPDGSNFTLKIRSTKLEDSAMYFCASSEVQDNQPQHFGDGTRLSIL.